The present TCR beta chain was sequenced within a study of blood T cells in healthy people across ages. Study conclusions and caveats: Compared with aged donors, long-lived donors showed fewer expanded clones, suggesting selection. Estimated diversity, derived from one million T cells, was regarded as an underestimate.

Alongside a J-beta primer mix, a sample-barcoded 5' primer served in a second PCR lasting about 7 to 12 cycles. Any given sample supplied a minimum of 3 million CDR3-containing paired-end reads. TCRdb re-derived calls from the 5' RACE reads in MiXCR, one entry per CDR3 protein. The sample lists approximately 1,700,000 distinct CDR3 sequences, 30% to 40% occurring once. As to this clonotype: Its target is not known.

The extraction recovered at least 6 micrograms of total RNA per sample. The CDR3 totals 14 residues. The germline V gene has CDR1 DFQATT and CDR2 SNEGSKA (reference sequence). The ends were cut back, 1 base at V and 3 bases at J, with 11 bases in the middle. Sequencing was performed on blood. The TCR was taken from a human donor in good health. This rearrangement joins TRBV20-1 to TRBJ2-3; D call uncertain. The CDR3 spells CSARGPATTDTQYF. The CDR3 nucleotides read TGCAGTGCTAGAGGCCCAGCTACTACAGATACGCAGTATTTT.